The rows below give T cell receptor beta chains drawn from one sample of a study of blood T cell repertoires in COVID-19. Sequenced by immunoSEQ multiplex PCR; TCRdb stores in-frame clones only, minus some. The sample records 200,000 to 250,000 clones, 65% to 90% being singletons. Source material: PBMCs or T cells enriched from blood (not recorded which). Every receptor here comes from a woman aged 40-49 years with acute COVID-19. Both conserved end residues are part of each CDR3. D genes are given only for firm matches. The size entry is marked missing in some rows and otherwise reads once, few, many or a size class.

j_call: TRBJ1-4; clone_size: NA; d_call: TRBD1; v_call: TRBV6-5; cdr3_aa: CASSQDRGSEKLFF; cdr3_nt: TGTGCCAGCAGCCAGGACAGGGGAAGTGAAAAACTGTTTTTT
j_call: TRBJ2-7; clone_size: few; d_call: NA; v_call: TRBV6-2/TRBV6-3; cdr3_aa: CASSLTGEIYEQYF; cdr3_nt: TGTGCCAGCAGTTTAACGGGAGAGATTTACGAGCAGTACTTC
j_call: TRBJ2-7; clone_size: NA; d_call: TRBD2; v_call: TRBV10-2; cdr3_aa: CASSESPAFTSGHEQYF; cdr3_nt: TGCGCCAGCAGTGAGTCCCCGGCATTCACTAGCGGCCACGAGCAGTACTTC
j_call: TRBJ2-1; clone_size: few; d_call: TRBD2; v_call: TRBV10-3; cdr3_aa: CAIRPTSGSANEQFF; cdr3_nt: TGTGCCATCAGGCCGACTAGCGGGAGTGCCAATGAGCAGTTCTTC
j_call: TRBJ2-1; clone_size: once; d_call: NA; v_call: TRBV19; cdr3_aa: CASSILPGGSYNEQFF; cdr3_nt: TGTGCCAGTAGTATTCTCCCAGGTGGGTCGTACAATGAGCAGTTCTTC
j_call: TRBJ2-1; clone_size: NA; d_call: NA; v_call: TRBV9; cdr3_aa: CASSVTYNEQFF; cdr3_nt: TGTGCCAGTAGCGTTACCTACAATGAGCAGTTCTTC
j_call: TRBJ2-3; clone_size: once; d_call: NA; v_call: TRBV4-3; cdr3_aa: CASSQQLTSTDTQYF; cdr3_nt: TGCGCCAGCAGCCAACAGCTGACTAGCACAGATACGCAGTATTTT
j_call: TRBJ2-5; clone_size: NA; d_call: TRBD2; v_call: TRBV4-2; cdr3_aa: CASSLGNSGTQETQYF; cdr3_nt: TGTGCCAGCAGCCTAGGCAATAGCGGGACCCAAGAGACCCAGTACTTC
j_call: TRBJ2-3; clone_size: NA; d_call: TRBD2; v_call: TRBV5-1; cdr3_aa: CASSLLGTSGRDTQYF; cdr3_nt: TGCGCCAGCAGCTTGTTAGGGACTAGCGGGAGAGATACGCAGTATTTT
j_call: TRBJ2-7; clone_size: NA; d_call: NA; v_call: TRBV6-5; cdr3_aa: CASSRQAGANYEQYF; cdr3_nt: TGTGCCAGCAGCCGACAGGCGGGGGCGAATTACGAGCAGTACTTC
j_call: TRBJ1-3; clone_size: NA; d_call: NA; v_call: TRBV25-1; cdr3_aa: CASSPGSSGNTIYF; cdr3_nt: TGTGCCAGCAGCCCGGGGAGCTCTGGAAACACCATATATTTT
j_call: TRBJ2-1; clone_size: NA; d_call: TRBD2; v_call: TRBV11-2; cdr3_aa: CASSLVAGGDYNEQFF; cdr3_nt: TGTGCCAGCAGCTTAGTAGCGGGAGGGGACTACAATGAGCAGTTCTTC
j_call: TRBJ2-1; clone_size: NA; d_call: TRBD2; v_call: TRBV15; cdr3_aa: CATSTLGTSGINEQFF; cdr3_nt: TGTGCCACCAGCACTCTAGGGACTAGCGGGATCAATGAGCAGTTCTTC
j_call: TRBJ1-2; clone_size: NA; d_call: NA; v_call: TRBV10-3; cdr3_aa: CAISELGAGSRYTF; cdr3_nt: TGTGCCATCAGTGAGTTAGGCGCAGGGTCCCGCTACACCTTC
j_call: TRBJ2-3; clone_size: NA; d_call: NA; v_call: TRBV14; cdr3_aa: CASSRGRGNADTQYF; cdr3_nt: TGTGCCAGCAGCCGGGGGCGGGGGAATGCAGATACGCAGTATTTT
j_call: TRBJ1-1; clone_size: NA; d_call: NA; v_call: TRBV18; cdr3_aa: CASSPNRQVARNTEAFF; cdr3_nt: TGTGCCAGCTCACCAAACAGACAGGTAGCCCGGAACACTGAAGCTTTCTTT
j_call: TRBJ2-1; clone_size: NA; d_call: TRBD2; v_call: TRBV4-3; cdr3_aa: CASSQELGAASGRNEQFF; cdr3_nt: TGCGCCAGCAGCCAAGAACTTGGGGCGGCTAGCGGGCGGAATGAGCAGTTCTTC
j_call: TRBJ1-2; clone_size: few; d_call: TRBD1; v_call: TRBV13; cdr3_aa: CASSIGTYRGGYTF; cdr3_nt: TGTGCCAGCAGCATCGGAACCTACAGGGGAGGCTACACCTTC
j_call: TRBJ1-6; clone_size: NA; d_call: TRBD1; v_call: TRBV9; cdr3_aa: CASSVDRGIDSPLHF; cdr3_nt: TGTGCCAGCAGCGTGGACAGGGGGATAGATTCACCCCTCCACTTT
j_call: TRBJ1-1; clone_size: NA; d_call: NA; v_call: TRBV6-5; cdr3_aa: CATMLSMNTEAFF; cdr3_nt: TGTGCCACCATGTTATCTATGAACACTGAAGCTTTCTTT
j_call: TRBJ1-5; clone_size: NA; d_call: NA; v_call: TRBV12-5; cdr3_aa: CASGSDKDGNQPQHF; cdr3_nt: TGTGCTAGTGGCTCCGACAAGGATGGCAATCAGCCCCAGCATTTT
j_call: TRBJ1-6; clone_size: NA; d_call: NA; v_call: TRBV6-5; cdr3_aa: CASRVTVDNSPLHF; cdr3_nt: TGTGCCAGCAGGGTAACAGTAGATAATTCACCCCTCCACTTT
j_call: TRBJ2-1; clone_size: NA; d_call: NA; v_call: TRBV18; cdr3_aa: CASSPGGNEQFF; cdr3_nt: TGTGCCAGCTCACCCGGGGGCAATGAGCAGTTCTTC
j_call: TRBJ1-1; clone_size: NA; d_call: NA; v_call: TRBV3-1/TRBV3-2; cdr3_aa: CASSQTTGRYTEAFF; cdr3_nt: TGTGCCAGCAGCCAAACTACAGGGAGATACACTGAAGCTTTCTTT